Listed here are 26 T cell receptor beta chains from one sample, sequenced in a study of shared clonotypes between healthy human individuals. Some clones are missing from TCRdb's copy, which holds only in-frame ones; the method was immunoSEQ multiplex PCR. The sample includes 650,000 to 750,000 clones, 72% seen only once; the top ten take 1.5% to 2%. Sequenced input: memory CD4+ T cells sorted from blood. Stated subset: CD45RA-negative fraction. These receptors came from a woman between 25 and 40 years old in good health.

The gene calls are TRBV5-1 and TRBJ2-4, with D uncertain. V was trimmed by 0 bases and J by 0 bases, leaving 7 bases between them. This CDR3 has 15 residues. Germline-derived CDR1 and CDR2 are SGHRS and YFSETQ. CDR3 in amino acids: CASSLGAVAKNIQYF. CDR3 nucleotide sequence: TGCGCCAGCAGCTTGGGGGCCGTAGCCAAAAACATTCAGTACTTC.

To note about this clone: A read error is possible here, since a much larger clone lies one base away. This sequence joins TRBV11-2 and TRBJ2-1; D is ambiguous. Germline CDR1 and CDR2: SGHAT and FQNNGV. The V end lost 0 bases, the J end lost 0 bases, and 6 bases lay between the germline ends. CDR3 length: 15 residues. The CDR3 is CASSLDRSSYNEQFF. CDR3 nucleotide sequence: TGTGCCAGCAGCTTAGACAGGAGCTCCTACAATGAGCAGTTCTTC.

The gene calls are TRBV6-6 and TRBJ2-7, with 9 positions matching TRBD2. J was trimmed by 7 bases and V by 4 bases; bases with no gene match: 5. The CDR3 runs to 13 residues. CDR1 MNHNY and CDR2 SVGAGI come from the germline V gene (reference sequence). Here the CDR3 DNA reads TGTGCCAGCAGTTTAGCGGGAGCAAAAGAGCAGTACTTC. Amino acid sequence: CASSLAGAKEQYF.

The rearrangement joins TRBV2 to TRBJ2-7, with TRBD2 identical over 10 bases. The trim removed 6 bases at V and 7 bases at J, leaving 9 bases unmatched. In germline, CDR1 is SNHLY, CDR2 FYNNEI. CDR3 size: 14 residues. The CDR3 region has the DNA TGTGCCAGCAGGGGGTCTAGCGGGAGAAGTGAGCAGTACTTC. It specifies CASRGSSGRSEQYF.

The chain joins TRBV5-4 to TRBJ2-7; maybe TRBD1 (5 bases). Looked up from germline, CDR1 is SGHNT and CDR2 is YYREEE (reference sequence). CDR3 length: 15 amino acids. Trimming cost V 4 bases and J 4 bases, with 18 bases left between them. Written as DNA, the CDR3 is TGTGCCAGCAGCGACAGAACTGGTGGATATTACGAGCAGTACTTC. Its protein product is CASSDRTGGYYEQYF.

V usage is TRBV27 and J usage is TRBJ1-1; the D is unclear. V was pared by 2 bases and J by 1 base, with 5 bases between. The CDR3 runs 13 residues. Germline values: CDR1 MNHEY, CDR2 SMNVEV (reference sequence). The CDR3 coding sequence is TGTGCCAGCAGTTTAGTGGGGAACACTGAAGCTTTCTTT. Residues: CASSLVGNTEAFF.

The CDR3 sequence: CASSIAGTYEQYF. In nucleotides, the CDR3 is TGCGCCAGCAGCATAGCGGGTACCTACGAGCAGTACTTC. The gene calls are TRBV5-1 and TRBJ2-7, with 7 positions matching TRBD2. Germline assignment: CDR1 SGHRS and CDR2 YFSETQ. V lost 4 bases and J lost 2; bases outside the gene matches: 3. CDR3 length: 13 residues. Full variable domain (remainder filled in from reference TRBV5-1 and TRBJ2-7): KAGVTQTPRYLIKTRGQQVTLSCSPISGHRSVSWYQQTPGQGLQFLFEYFSETQRNKGNFPGRFSGRQFSNSRSEMNVSTLELGDSALYLCASSIAGTYEQYFGPGTRLTVT.

This clone was seen only a few times. J is TRBJ1-1 and V is TRBV6-5; 7 bases match TRBD1. CDR1 is MNHEY and CDR2 is SVGAGI in the germline V gene. V was clipped by 5 bases and J by 3 bases; unmatched bases: 6. This CDR3 is built from 14 residues. CDR3 sequence reads: CASSETGRDTEAFF. As DNA, the CDR3 is TGTGCCAGCAGTGAGACAGGGAGGGACACTGAAGCTTTCTTT.

V and J are TRBV27 and TRBJ2-7; D tentatively fits TRBD1 or TRBD2 (5 bases each). Trimming removed 10 bases from V and 0 bases from J, with 13 bases in between. The CDR3 has 13 residues. The germline V gene has CDR1 MNHEY and CDR2 SMNVEV (reference sequence). The CDR3 region is CATGDLNSYEQYF. CDR3 coding DNA: TGTGCCACCGGGGACCTTAACTCCTACGAGCAGTACTTC.

This sequence joins TRBV5-1 and TRBJ2-7; 7 bases agree with TRBD2. Trimming took 0 bases from V and 5 from J; bases not matched to a gene: 14. The V gene's germline CDR1 is SGHRS and CDR2 YFSETQ. The CDR3 consists of 17 residues. The CDR3 DNA reads as TGCGCCAGCAGCTTGGATCTTCACCGCGGGAGTGCCGACGAGCAGTACTTC. It yields the protein CASSLDLHRGSADEQYF.

The V and J genes are TRBV27 and TRBJ2-7; 10 bases fit TRBD1. Germline CDR1 reads MNHEY; CDR2 reads SMNVEV (reference sequence). The CDR3 is 19 amino acids. Trimming cost V 5 bases and J 1 base; bases outside gene matches: 17. The CDR3 region is CASSGTGDRGIFGSYEQYF. In DNA form, the CDR3 reads TGTGCCAGCAGTGGCACGGGGGACAGGGGTATTTTTGGGTCCTACGAGCAGTACTTC.

The chain joins TRBV29-1 to TRBJ2-7; D is perhaps TRBD2 (7 bases). Germline V CDR1 and CDR2: SQVTM, ANQGSEA. The CDR3 has 14 amino acids. Trimming pared 4 bases from V and 4 bases from J, leaving 17 bases between. CDR3 coding DNA: TGCAGCGTTGGAGGGGGGGGCCAAACTTACGAGCAGTACTTC. Protein product: CSVGGGGQTYEQYF.

The V gene is TRBV5-1, the J gene TRBJ2-5; 7 bases line up with TRBD1. Germline values: CDR1 SGHRS, CDR2 YFSETQ. The V and J ends lost 0 bases and 3 bases, in that order; junction bases with no gene match: 5. CDR3 length: 15 residues. The CDR3 DNA follows: TGCGCCAGCAGCTTGGGGACAGGTCCCGAAGAGACCCAGTACTTC. Translated, it gives CASSLGTGPEETQYF.

The rearrangement joins TRBV6-1 to TRBJ1-5; the match to TRBD1 covers 7 bases. The V gene's germline CDR1 is MNHNS and CDR2 SASEGT. V shed 4 bases, J shed 0 bases, and the junction held 6 bases outside the gene matches. CDR3 length equals 16 residues. The CDR3 reads CASSVRGWDSNQPQHF. For the CDR3, the DNA is TGTGCCAGCAGTGTCAGGGGGTGGGATAGCAATCAGCCCCAGCATTTT.

A word on this clone: This may be a read error: a much more frequent sequence differs by one nucleotide. The sample has other DNA sequences that encode this CDR3 too. This sequence joins TRBV5-1 and TRBJ2-1, with unresolved D. There are 15 residues in the CDR3. Trimming cost V 0 bases and J 0 bases, with 7 bases left between them. Germline V lookup: CDR1 SGHRS, CDR2 YFSETQ. The CDR3 here is CASSLDLSSYNEQFF. The CDR3, as DNA: TGCGCCAGCAGCTTGGATCTGAGCTCCTACAATGAGCAGTTCTTC. Supplemented by reference TRBV5-1 and TRBJ2-1, the full variable domain reads KAGVTQTPRYLIKTRGQQVTLSCSPISGHRSVSWYQQTPGQGLQFLFEYFSETQRNKGNFPGRFSGRQFSNSRSEMNVSTLELGDSALYLCASSLDLSSYNEQFFGPGTRLTVL.

This chain connects TRBV19 to TRBJ2-2; tentative D call: TRBD1 (6 bases). This CDR3 contains 16 residues. The V and J ends lost 6 bases and 2 bases respectively, with 16 bases between them. The germline V gene has CDR1 LNHDA and CDR2 SQIVND (reference sequence). The CDR3 coding sequence is TGTGCCAGTAGGGTTGGACAGACCTTTAACACCGGGGAGCTGTTTTTT. Its translation is CASRVGQTFNTGELFF.

The V gene is TRBV27, the J gene TRBJ2-7, with D tentatively TRBD2 (5 bases). The CDR3 extends over 12 amino acids. V lost 10 bases, J lost 3 bases, and 13 bases lay in between. Per germline, CDR1 MNHEY and CDR2 SMNVEV (reference sequence). The CDR3 nucleotides are TGTGCCAACCCGGGATATGACTACGAGCAGTACTTC. As protein: CANPGYDYEQYF.

V gene TRBV7-9 combines with J gene TRBJ1-2, with 9 bases matching TRBD1. With 1 base clipped from V and 8 bases from J, the junction kept 8 bases outside the gene matches. The germline CDR1 and CDR2 sequences are SEHNR and FQNEAQ (reference sequence). The CDR3 is 15 residues long. The CDR3 coding sequence is TGTGCCAGCAGCTTAGGGGGACAGGGTCTCGGCGGCTACACCTTC. As protein: CASSLGGQGLGGYTF. Supplemented by reference TRBV7-9 and TRBJ1-2, the full variable domain reads DTGVSQNPRHKITKRGQNVTFRCDPISEHNRLYWYRQTLGQGPEFLTYFQNEAQLEKSRLLSDRFSAERPKGSFSTLEIQRTEQGDSAMYLCASSLGGQGLGGYTFGSGTRLTVV.

The gene calls are TRBV5-1 and TRBJ2-1; TRBD2 might be the D (7 bases). This CDR3 has 14 amino acids. Trimming shortened V by 4 bases and J by 6 bases, and 14 bases separated the two germline ends. CDR1 and CDR2 (germline): SGHRS, YFSETQ. The CDR3 nucleotides read TGCGCCAGCAGCCCCGGGGGGCTGCCCAATGAGCAGTTCTTC. Its protein is CASSPGGLPNEQFF.

V and J are TRBV2 and TRBJ1-3; no clear D gene. The V end was cut by 7 bases, the J end by 8 bases, with 21 bases between. CDR1 and CDR2 from the germline V gene are SNHLY and FYNNEI. This CDR3 spans 15 amino acids. Here the CDR3 reads CASTERWLGGDTIYF. The CDR3 DNA reads as TGTGCCAGCACCGAAAGGTGGCTCGGCGGGGACACCATATATTTT.

The genes are TRBV12-5 and TRBJ2-1; no clear D gene. The CDR3 has 13 residues. Germline CDR1 and CDR2: LGHNT and FRNRAP. V lost 3 bases to trimming and J lost 10 bases, with 13 bases between them. CDR3 nucleotides: TGTGCTAGTGGTTTTGGTGGAACACGCGAGCAGTTCTTC. Protein: CASGFGGTREQFF.

The V gene is TRBV6-5, the J gene TRBJ1-1; possible D gene TRBD1, 6 bases. CDR3 length equals 14 residues. The germline V and J ends were trimmed by 3 bases and 2 bases, with 10 bases remaining between them. Germline loops: CDR1 MNHEY, CDR2 SVGAGI. As DNA, the CDR3 is TGTGCCAGCAGTTATGGGGGGCATAACACTGAAGCTTTCTTT. Its translation is CASSYGGHNTEAFF.

This sequence joins TRBV10-1 and TRBJ2-1, with a tentative D call TRBD1 (6 bases). There are 11 residues in the CDR3. Germline V gives CDR1 WNHNN, CDR2 SYGVQD (reference sequence). V was clipped by 6 bases and J by 10 bases, with 10 bases between them. CDR3 in DNA: TGCGCCAGCAGCACAGGGCAAGAGCAGTTCTTC. This encodes CASSTGQEQFF.

This clone was seen at least ten times. The chain employs TRBV11-3 and TRBJ2-3; D is unresolved. The CDR3 has 14 amino acids. V was trimmed by 3 bases and J by 0 bases, leaving 7 bases between them. Germline V lookup: CDR1 SGHNT, CDR2 YENEEA. The CDR3: CASSFTSSTDTQYF. The DNA for the CDR3 is TGTGCCAGCAGCTTTACGTCGAGCACAGATACGCAGTATTTT.

In nucleotides, the CDR3 is TGTGCCAGCAGTTCCCGGGGTGGGAGGAACTACGAGCAGTACTTC. Amino acids: CASSSRGGRNYEQYF. The chain employs TRBV28 and TRBJ2-7; D may be TRBD2 (6 bases). This CDR3 is built from 15 residues. V was cut by 4 bases and J by 3 bases, with 16 bases left in between. Germline CDR1 MDHEN, CDR2 SYDVKM.

This clone came up a few times. Other DNA variants within this sample encode the same CDR3. The genes are TRBV19 and TRBJ1-4; D is uncertain. Trimming left V 3 bases short and J 0 bases short, with 8 bases between. CDR1 LNHDA and CDR2 SQIVND come from the germline V gene (reference sequence). The CDR3 sequence is 15 residues long. The CDR3 coding sequence is TGTGCCAGTAGTATCGGAGGAGCAACTAATGAAAAACTGTTTTTT. It yields the protein CASSIGGATNEKLFF.